This T cell receptor (beta chain) was recovered during a study of blood T cell repertoires in COVID-19. The wider study: Researchers got acute and convalescent COVID-19 samples from the United States, Italy and Spain. Nucleic acid was either cDNA or gDNA, and it came from T cells, B-cell-depleted T cells, or PBMCs.

Authors' methods: Nucleated cell counts were estimated from reference gene primer amplification. Generated by immunoSEQ multiplex PCR, the TCRdb table keeps only in-frame clones and is missing some. V and J calls and clone size are as listed in that table; D and trimming were resolved from the DNA. The sample gives some 66,000 clones, 80% to 90% of which show up once; 8.3% is in the top ten. Between the trimmed V and J ends, which lost 2 bases and 3 bases, there was a span of 14 bases. Germline values: CDR1 MNHNS, CDR2 SASEGT. The CDR3 runs to 15 residues. The J gene is TRBJ2-7, the V gene TRBV6-1; perhaps TRBD2 as D (8 bases). The clonotype originates from a human donor with active COVID-19. The donor label of this sample is uncertain. Sequenced: peripheral blood. The CDR3 coding sequence is TGTGCCAGCAGTGAACGGGAGGGGGCTTTCTACGAGCAGTACTTC. Protein: CASSEREGAFYEQYF.